These T cell receptor beta chains were read from a single sample in a study of monozygotic twins with inflammatory bowel disease. TCRdb reprocessed the 5' RACE reads, with one entry per CDR3 protein and no DNA. The data show roughly 300,000 distinct CDR3 sequences, and the top ten clones hold less than 6.5%. The sample consisted of blood. Receptors were obtained from a human donor with ulcerative colitis or Crohn's disease, or a healthy co-twin of an affected twin (not recorded which). The CDR3 runs from the conserved cysteine through the conserved F or W.

j_gene,v_gene,CDR3aa
TRBJ1-2,TRBV20-1,CSARADLKSREVGGGYTF
TRBJ1-1,TRBV9,CASSATGGDTEAFF
TRBJ2-3,TRBV28,CASSLWTDTQYF
TRBJ2-5,TRBV20-1,CSAPDRGAYPETQYF
TRBJ2-7,TRBV4-2,CASSQEEVGPNEQYF
TRBJ2-3,TRBV7-9,CASSYRVDDTQYF
TRBJ2-7,TRBV7-9,CASSYTAQGSYEQYF
TRBJ2-2,TRBV5-1,CASSLGGLANTGELFF
TRBJ2-7,TRBV6-2/TRBV6-3,CASSYPKPSHEQYF
TRBJ2-3,TRBV7-3,CASSLTRRVSGSTDTQYF
TRBJ1-2,TRBV3-1,CASNSGESGYGYTF
TRBJ2-3,TRBV7-2,CASSRRGQGSDTQYF
TRBJ2-7,TRBV5-4,CASSLGPAGGSYEQYF
TRBJ1-5,TRBV5-1,CASSPEAGWNQPQHF